Given below is one T cell receptor (beta chain) in context. Its antigen is currently unknown. Germline CDR1 and CDR2: SQVTM and ANQGSEA. Trimming pared 6 bases from V and 3 bases from J, leaving 14 bases between. The CDR3 is 13 residues long. This sample was included in a study of shared clonotypes between healthy human individuals. Study context: CD4 naive and memory got three plates each, CD8 naive two, CD8 memory one. The study, taken as a whole, reports: Sequencing depth was expected to affect clonotype sharing among donors.

The sorted-subset replicate PCRs were given around 200 ng DNA, which is 30,000 or so T cell genomes. Repertoires were generated with immunoSEQ multiplex PCR, while TCRdb's copy carries only in-frame clones and drops some. Of roughly 2 million clones in the sample, nearly 97% were seen once. This TCR derives from a man younger than 30 in good health. Source material: naive CD4+ T cells sorted from blood. Described subset: CD45RA+ positively selected. V and J are TRBV29-1 and TRBJ1-2, with D perhaps matching TRBD1 (5 bases). CDR3 bases: TGCAGCGTCGGGGACGGAGGCTACTATGGCTACACCTTC. It is translated as CSVGDGGYYGYTF.